The entry that follows covers one T cell receptor (beta chain) sequence. Its target is not known. J lost 4 bases, V lost 5 bases, and 11 bases had no gene match. This CDR3 has 16 amino acids. Germline CDR1 is SGHVS and CDR2 is FNYEAQ. Sequencing was performed with immunoSEQ multiplex PCR; in TCRdb, only in-frame clones are kept and a portion is missing. This table holds some 92,000 clones, 60% to 80% found once. This sample stems from a study of cytotoxic CD8 clonotypes in ibrutinib-treated CLL. Study findings and constraints: At progression, clonality fell back toward baseline after rising at ibrutinib response. Circulating CD8+ T-cell counts were tracked by baseline clonality, which exceeded that of age-matched healthy donors.

Specimen: PBMCs, collected after 24 months of ibrutinib treatment. This sequence was found in a human donor with chronic lymphocytic leukemia. The V call is TRBV7-6, the J call TRBJ1-2; 9 bases agree with TRBD1. The DNA of the CDR3 is TGTGCCAGCAGCCCCGCAAATACGGGACAGGGCTATGGCTACACCTTC. Protein product: CASSPANTGQGYGYTF.